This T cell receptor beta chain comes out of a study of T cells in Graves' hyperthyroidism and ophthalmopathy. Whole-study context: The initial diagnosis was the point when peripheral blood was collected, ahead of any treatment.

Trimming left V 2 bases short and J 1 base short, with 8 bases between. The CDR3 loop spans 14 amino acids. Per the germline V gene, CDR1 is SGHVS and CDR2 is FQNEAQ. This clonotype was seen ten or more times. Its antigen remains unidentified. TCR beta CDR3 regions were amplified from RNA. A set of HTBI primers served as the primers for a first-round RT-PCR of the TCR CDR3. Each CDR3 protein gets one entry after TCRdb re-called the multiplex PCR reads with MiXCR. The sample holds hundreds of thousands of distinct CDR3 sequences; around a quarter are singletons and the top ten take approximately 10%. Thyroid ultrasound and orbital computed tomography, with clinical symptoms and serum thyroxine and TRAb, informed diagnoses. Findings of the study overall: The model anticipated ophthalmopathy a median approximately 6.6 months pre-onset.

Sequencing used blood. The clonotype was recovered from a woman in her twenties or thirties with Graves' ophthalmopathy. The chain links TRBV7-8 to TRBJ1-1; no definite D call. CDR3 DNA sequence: TGTGCCAGCAGCTTAACATCTGGGAACACTGAAGCTTTCTTT. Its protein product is CASSLTSGNTEAFF. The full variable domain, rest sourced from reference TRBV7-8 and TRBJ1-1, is GAGVSQSPRYKVAKRGQDVALRCDPISGHVSLFWYQQALGQGPEFLTYFQNEAQLDKSGLPSDRFFAERPEGSVSTLKIQRTQQEDSAVYLCASSLTSGNTEAFFGQGTRLTVV.